This is a list of T cell receptor beta chains from one sample in a study of T cell responses to AZD1222 COVID-19 vaccine. The method was immunoSEQ multiplex PCR; TCRdb's version includes in-frame clones alone and lacks a portion of them. The sample contains some 200,000 clones, 85% to 95% of which appear only once. The source was peripheral blood, collected 28 days after the second dose of the MenACWY control vaccine. These receptors all come from an adult who received the MenACWY meningococcal vaccine as a control. The CDR3 runs from the conserved cysteine through the conserved F or W. D genes are given only for firm matches. Clone size is stated in some rows and not others, as once, few, many or a class when expanded.

d_call j_call cdr3_length clone_size v_call cdr3_nt cdr3_aa
- TRBJ2-1 16 once TRBV7-2 TGTGCCAGCAGCTTAGCGTCGACTAGGACAAACAATGAGCAGTTCTTC CASSLASTRTNNEQFF
- TRBJ1-2 13 - TRBV11-2 TGTGCCAGCAGCTCGATGGCAGTCTATGGCTACACCTTC CASSSMAVYGYTF
TRBD2 TRBJ2-7 13 - TRBV5-4 TGTGCCACCAATAGCGGGAGAAGGGACGAGCAGTACTTC CATNSGRRDEQYF
- TRBJ1-5 14 - TRBV6-5 TGTGCCAGCAGCTCGGGGGGGGGCCGTCAGCCCCAGCATTTT CASSSGGGRQPQHF
- TRBJ1-1 16 once TRBV30 TGTGCCTGTCTGAGAACAACAGCGGGAGTGAACACTGAAGCTTTCTTT CACLRTTAGVNTEAFF
TRBD2 TRBJ2-1 13 - TRBV2 TGTGCCACGGTCGCTAGCGGGAGAAATGAGCAGTTCTTC CATVASGRNEQFF
TRBD1 TRBJ1-1 14 - TRBV19 TGTGCCAGTAGTGAATACAGGGGAGTCACTGAAGCTTTCTTT CASSEYRGVTEAFF
TRBD1 TRBJ2-2 14 once TRBV28 TGTGCCACCGACAGGGGCCCGAACACCGGGGAGCTGTTTTTT CATDRGPNTGELFF
- TRBJ2-7 15 - TRBV3-1/TRBV3-2 TGTGCCAGCAGCCAGAGAGGCGCGCAGACCTACGAGCAGTACTTC CASSQRGAQTYEQYF
TRBD1 TRBJ2-7 16 once TRBV24-1 TGTGCCACCAGTGAACTGACGCAGGGGGAAGGTTTCGAGCAGTACTTC CATSELTQGEGFEQYF
TRBD1 TRBJ2-1 14 - TRBV6-6 TGTGCCAGCAGGGGGACAGGTGCAGACAATGAGCAGTTCTTC CASRGTGADNEQFF
- TRBJ2-5 15 - TRBV14 TGTGCCAGCAGCCAAGGGGACCACGGGAGAGAGACCCAGTACTTC CASSQGDHGRETQYF
- TRBJ2-2 12 - TRBV27 TGTGCCAGCAGTTTCGTAACCGGGGAGCTGTTTTTT CASSFVTGELFF
TRBD1 TRBJ1-1 16 - TRBV18 TGTGCCAGCTCACTCCGACAGGGGTCAGATTACACTGAAGCTTTCTTT CASSLRQGSDYTEAFF
- TRBJ1-2 15 - TRBV24-1 TGTGCCACCAGTGCCCGCGGGACGGGAAACTATGGCTACACCTTC CATSARGTGNYGYTF
TRBD1 TRBJ1-5 17 - TRBV7-2 TGTGCCAGCAGCTTAGTTACCGGGACAGGGGGCGGTCAGCCCCAGCATTTT CASSLVTGTGGGQPQHF
- TRBJ2-3 15 - TRBV5-1 TGCGCCAGCAGCTTGGCCTCAGTTGGACTAGATACGCAGTATTTT CASSLASVGLDTQYF
- TRBJ2-1 14 - TRBV4-1 TGCGCCAGCAGCCAAGTGGTAGCCCTGAATGAGCAGTTCTTC CASSQVVALNEQFF
TRBD1 TRBJ1-6 15 - TRBV2 TGTGCCAGACAGGGGGTCCGATTGTTGAATTCACCCCTCCACTTT CARQGVRLLNSPLHF
TRBD2 TRBJ2-2 16 - TRBV7-7 TGTGCCAGCAGCTTCCGACTAGCGGAGACCACCGGGGAGCTGTTTTTT CASSFRLAETTGELFF
- TRBJ1-2 14 - TRBV2 TGTGCCAGCAGTGACTTCTCCCGGACGAGTGGCTACACCTTC CASSDFSRTSGYTF
- TRBJ1-6 15 once TRBV28 TGTGCCAGCACGGGAGGGAGGGGAGCTAATTCACCCCTCCACTTT CASTGGRGANSPLHF
- TRBJ1-2 14 - TRBV13 TGTGCCAGCAGCTTAGGGGGCGCGGACTATGGCTACACCTTC CASSLGGADYGYTF
TRBD2 TRBJ2-3 16 - TRBV24-1 TGTGCCACCAGTGATTTGTGGGCGGGAGCGGGAGATACGCAGTATTTT CATSDLWAGAGDTQYF
- TRBJ1-2 14 once TRBV6-2/TRBV6-3 TGTGCCAGCAGTTACCCGGTCAGGCCCTATGGCTACACCTTC CASSYPVRPYGYTF
- TRBJ2-2 15 - TRBV6-5 TGTGCCAGCAGTCCCGGGACACCCGACACCGGGGAGCTGTTTTTT CASSPGTPDTGELFF
- TRBJ1-4 14 - TRBV27 TGTGCCAGCAGTAACAGGGATATAGGTGAAAAACTGTTTTTT CASSNRDIGEKLFF
- TRBJ1-3 17 - TRBV5-3 TGTGCCAGAAGCTTGTCTGGGGGCGAGGAATCTGGAAACACCATATATTTT CARSLSGGEESGNTIYF
- TRBJ2-7 15 - TRBV11-3 TGTGCCAGCAGCTTAGTCCTCGGCGGGGCGGGGGAGCAGTACTTC CASSLVLGGAGEQYF
TRBD1 TRBJ2-7 15 - TRBV7-2 TGTGCCAGCAGCCCAGGGACAGGGGTCTCCTACGAGCAGTACTTC CASSPGTGVSYEQYF
- TRBJ1-1 15 once TRBV18 TGTGCCAGCTCACCGGTGGGGAGGGGGTACACTGAAGCTTTCTTT CASSPVGRGYTEAFF
- TRBJ1-2 15 - TRBV7-8 TGTGCCAGCAGCTTAACTGGGACCGGGCCCTATGGCTACACCTTC CASSLTGTGPYGYTF
- TRBJ2-2 15 - TRBV10-3 TGTGCCATCAGTGAGACGGGAGCAGGGAGCGGGGAGCTGTTTTTT CAISETGAGSGELFF
TRBD1 TRBJ1-2 14 - TRBV19 TGTGCCAGTAGTTTTACACAGGGGAGGTATGGCTACACCTTC CASSFTQGRYGYTF
- TRBJ1-5 16 once TRBV28 TGTGCCAGCAGTTTCCCCGACAGCCCCTTTAATCAGCCCCAGCATTTT CASSFPDSPFNQPQHF
TRBD2 TRBJ2-5 14 - TRBV11-2 TGTGCCAGCAGCCGGAGGACTAGCGGAGAGACCCAGTACTTC CASSRRTSGETQYF
TRBD2 TRBJ2-3 15 - TRBV5-6 TGTGCCAGCAGCCCGGGACTAGCGGGATCAGATACGCAGTATTTT CASSPGLAGSDTQYF
- TRBJ2-2 13 - TRBV30 TGTGCCTGGAGTGAGGTCCACACCGGGGAGCTGTTTTTT CAWSEVHTGELFF
- TRBJ2-7 12 - TRBV7-3 TGTGCCAGCAGCCCCGACGGCTACGAGCAGTACTTC CASSPDGYEQYF
TRBD1 TRBJ2-1 15 - TRBV10-1 TGCGCCAGCAGCGCCGGGACAGGGTCCTACAATGAGCAGTTCTTC CASSAGTGSYNEQFF
TRBD1 TRBJ1-5 14 once TRBV27 TGTGCCAGCAGCCAGGGGGCGGGCAATCAGCCCCAGCATTTT CASSQGAGNQPQHF
- TRBJ1-2 11 - TRBV28 TGTGCCAGCAAACAGGAGCTTGCCTACACCTTC CASKQELAYTF
- TRBJ2-2 12 - TRBV3-1/TRBV3-2 TGTGCCAGCAGCCTGCTCACCGGGGAGCTGTTTTTT CASSLLTGELFF
TRBD2 TRBJ2-1 13 - TRBV28 TGTGCCAGCGATGCTAGCGGGAGTTGGGAGCAGTTCTTC CASDASGSWEQFF
- TRBJ2-2 16 - TRBV18 TGTGCCAGCTCACCACCGGTCGGGGCGAACACCGGGGAGCTGTTTTTT CASSPPVGANTGELFF
- TRBJ1-4 16 - TRBV11-2 TGTGCCAGCAGCCGACGGGTGGGGGGGCTTTCGGAAAAACTGTTTTTT CASSRRVGGLSEKLFF
- TRBJ1-5 14 - TRBV28 TGTGCCAGCAGTTTCCAGGGATTAAATCAGCCCCAGCATTTT CASSFQGLNQPQHF
- TRBJ1-4 11 - TRBV29-1 TGCAGCGGGACAGAAAATGAAAAACTGTTTTTT CSGTENEKLFF
TRBD1 TRBJ1-2 12 - TRBV3-1/TRBV3-2 TGTGCCAGCTCGACAGGGAGTCTTGGCTACACCTTC CASSTGSLGYTF
- TRBJ1-5 16 - TRBV19 TGTGCCAGTAGTACCCTGGGGAGGGCGAGGCATCAGCCCCAGCATTTT CASSTLGRARHQPQHF
TRBD1 TRBJ1-2 17 - TRBV28 TGTGCCAGCAGTTTACGTGGACAGGGGGGAGCTAACTATGGCTACACCTTC CASSLRGQGGANYGYTF
- TRBJ2-7 12 - TRBV5-8 TGTGCCAGCGCGCCAACCTTCCTAGAGCAGTACTTC CASAPTFLEQYF
TRBD1 TRBJ2-7 15 - TRBV11-2 TGTGCCACCAGTTTCTCGGCGGGACAGGCCTACGAGCAGTACTTC CATSFSAGQAYEQYF
- TRBJ1-2 13 - TRBV3-1/TRBV3-2 TGTGCCAGCAGCCCTACAGGAGAGGTTGGCTACACCTTC CASSPTGEVGYTF
TRBD2 TRBJ2-1 16 medium-sized TRBV7-9 TGTGCCAGCAGCCTAGAAGGCGGGAGCTCCTACAATGAGCAGTTCTTC CASSLEGGSSYNEQFF
- TRBJ2-1 17 once TRBV4-2 TGTGCCAGCAGCCAAGAGGTCGGAATTAGGGCCTACAATGAGCAGTTCTTC CASSQEVGIRAYNEQFF